The rows below give T cell receptor beta chains drawn from one sample of a study of T cells in Graves' hyperthyroidism and ophthalmopathy. TCRdb reprocessed the multiplex PCR reads via MiXCR and lists one record per CDR3 protein. The sample shows 250,000 to 400,000 distinct CDR3 sequences, around 15% of them seen only once. Specimen: blood. The receptors derive from a woman in her thirties or forties with Graves' ophthalmopathy. CDR3s include the opening cysteine and the closing phenylalanine or tryptophan. The D gene is left open where the match is weak. Clone size, where shown, is once, few, many, or a class for clones that have expanded.

>many|TRBJ1-6|TRBV20-1|.
TGCAGTGCTACGCGGGGGGACCCAATTGGTGCCCTCCACTTT
CSATRGDPIGALHF
>few|TRBJ1-5|TRBV20-1|TRBD1
TGCAGTGCTGGAGAGCCGGGACAGACCCAGCATTTT
CSAGEPGQTQHF
>many|TRBJ1-3|TRBV6-2/TRBV6-3|.
TGTGCCAGCAGTCGCGACGGTAGCTCTGGAAACACCATATATTTT
CASSRDGSSGNTIYF
>.|TRBJ2-3|TRBV5-1|TRBD2
TGCGCCAGCAGCTTGGCGGTAGCGGGGTTCACAGATACGCAGTATTTT
CASSLAVAGFTDTQYF
>few|TRBJ2-7|TRBV19|TRBD1
TGTGCCAGTCAACAGGGGGGAAGCTACGAGCAGTACTTC
CASQQGGSYEQYF
>.|TRBJ2-1|TRBV27|.
TGTGCCAGCAGTTTATGGGGCGTACATGAGCAGTTCTTC
CASSLWGVHEQFF
>many|TRBJ1-6|TRBV28|.
TGTGCCAGCAGTTTTCCAACCCGCCTCTCCTATAATTCACCCCTCCACTTT
CASSFPTRLSYNSPLHF
>.|TRBJ2-1|TRBV29-1|.
TGCAGCGTTGCCACAGCCAGGATCTACAATGAGCAGTTCTTC
CSVATARIYNEQFF
>.|TRBJ1-6|TRBV4-1|TRBD1
TGCGCCAGCAGCCGGAACCCCACAGGGGGCGATAATTCACCCCTCCACTTT
CASSRNPTGGDNSPLHF
>many|TRBJ2-1|TRBV7-9|.
TGTGCCAGCAGCTTAAGCTCAAACAATGAGCAGTTCTTC
CASSLSSNNEQFF
>many|TRBJ1-5|TRBV19|TRBD1
TGTGCCAGTAGCGGGACAGGGTATCAGCCCCAGCATTTT
CASSGTGYQPQHF
>many|TRBJ2-1|TRBV20-1|TRBD1
TGCAGTGCTAGAGATAGGACAGGTGGCTACAATGAGCAGTTCTTC
CSARDRTGGYNEQFF
>.|TRBJ1-3|TRBV20-1|.
TGCAGTGCTAGAGATCGGAGAGGCCAGAACAGTAACTCTGGAAACACCATATATTTT
CSARDRRGQNSNSGNTIYF
>few|TRBJ1-6|TRBV19|.
TGTGCCAGTAAACGCAGGGAGTACTCACCCCTCCACTTT
CASKRREYSPLHF
>many|TRBJ2-1|TRBV9|.
TGTGCCAGCAGCCCCCCCCGAGGGGGAGACAATGAGCAGTTCTTC
CASSPPRGGDNEQFF
>many|TRBJ1-2|TRBV6-1|.
TGTGCCAGCAGCTCCCGACAGTTTAATGGCTACACCTTC
CASSSRQFNGYTF
>.|TRBJ1-5|TRBV20-1|TRBD1
TGCAGTGCTAGTGGGGACAGGGGGCCGGGACAGCCCCAGCATTTT
CSASGDRGPGQPQHF
>few|TRBJ1-5|TRBV19|.
TGTGCCAGTAGTATGACAGTTAGGAACAATCAGCCCCAGCATTTT
CASSMTVRNNQPQHF
>.|TRBJ1-2|TRBV5-1|.
TGCGCCAGCAGCTTGGCCTCAGGGGCCTATGGCTACACCTTC
CASSLASGAYGYTF
>many|TRBJ2-7|TRBV6-1|.
TGTGCCAGCCGTAGACAGGCGACCGGTTTCGAGCAGTACTTC
CASRRQATGFEQYF
>many|TRBJ2-1|TRBV2|TRBD2
TGTGCCAGCAGAGCATCTAGCGGGAGTTACAATGAGCAGTTCTTC
CASRASSGSYNEQFF
>many|TRBJ1-3|TRBV12-3/TRBV12-4|.
TGTGCCAGCAGTGAAGCGGGAAACACCATATATTTT
CASSEAGNTIYF
>few|TRBJ2-7|TRBV6-1|.
TGTGCCAGCAGGTTGCCGGGGGTCACCTACGAGCAGTACTTC
CASRLPGVTYEQYF
>many|TRBJ2-1|TRBV27|TRBD1
TGTGCCAGCAGTTTGGACAGGGGGCTTTACAATGAGCAGTTCTTC
CASSLDRGLYNEQFF
>many|TRBJ1-5|TRBV6-1|.
TGTGCCAGCAGTGAAGGGTACCGCAATCAGCCCCAGCATTTT
CASSEGYRNQPQHF
>few|TRBJ2-2|TRBV12-3/TRBV12-4|.
TGTGCCAGCAGCCCCTGGCGGGGGCTACCCGGGGAGCTGTTTTTT
CASSPWRGLPGELFF
>many|TRBJ2-7|TRBV7-2|.
TGTGCCAGCAGCTTCGCCGATTACGAGCAGTACTTC
CASSFADYEQYF
>.|TRBJ1-3|TRBV6-7|.
TGTGCCAGCAGTTACCCTAGGCGGTTCTCTGGAAACACCATATATTTT
CASSYPRRFSGNTIYF
>many|TRBJ1-1|TRBV25-1|.
TGTGCCAGCAGTGAAGGATGGCGAGCTTTCTTT
CASSEGWRAFF
>many|TRBJ1-5|TRBV2|.
TGTGCCAGCAACAAGGGGGACGTTAATCAGCCCCAGCATTTT
CASNKGDVNQPQHF
>few|TRBJ2-7|TRBV6-1|TRBD1
TGTGCCAGCAGGGACAGGGGTTCCTACGAGCAGTACTTC
CASRDRGSYEQYF
>many|TRBJ2-3|TRBV28|TRBD2
TGTGCCAGCAGTTTAAGGCGGGAGGAGACAGATACGCAGTATTTT
CASSLRREETDTQYF
>many|TRBJ2-7|TRBV7-9|.
TGTGCCAGCAGGCGAATAGGCGAGGGGGGCTACGAGCAGTACTTC
CASRRIGEGGYEQYF